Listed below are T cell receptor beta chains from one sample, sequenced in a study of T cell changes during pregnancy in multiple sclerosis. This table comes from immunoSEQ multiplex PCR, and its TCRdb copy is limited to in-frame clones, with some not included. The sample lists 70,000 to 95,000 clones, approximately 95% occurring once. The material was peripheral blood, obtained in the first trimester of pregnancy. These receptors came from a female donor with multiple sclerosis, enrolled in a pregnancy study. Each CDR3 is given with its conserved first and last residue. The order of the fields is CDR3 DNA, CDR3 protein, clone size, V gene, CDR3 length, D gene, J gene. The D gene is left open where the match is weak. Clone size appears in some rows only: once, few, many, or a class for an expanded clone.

DNA: TGTGCCAGCTCACCTAGAGCGGGGAGCTCCTACAATGAGCAGTTCTTC
CDR3: CASSPRAGSSYNEQFF
size: -
V: TRBV18
length: 16
D: TRBD2
J: TRBJ2-1

DNA: TGTGCCAGCAGCCCCAGGGGGAGGTCTGAGCAGTTCTTC
CDR3: CASSPRGRSEQFF
size: -
V: TRBV7-6
length: 13
D: -
J: TRBJ2-1

DNA: TGTGCCAGCAGCCCCTTGACAGGGCCGATCAACTATGGCTACACCTTC
CDR3: CASSPLTGPINYGYTF
size: -
V: TRBV9
length: 16
D: TRBD1
J: TRBJ1-2

DNA: TGTGCCAGCAATACAGGACCGAACACCGGGGAGCTGTTTTTT
CDR3: CASNTGPNTGELFF
size: -
V: TRBV28
length: 14
D: -
J: TRBJ2-2

DNA: TGTGCTAGCAGCGCGGGCCGCTTTTCGGCTCCAACTAATGAAAAACTGTTTTTT
CDR3: CASSAGRFSAPTNEKLFF
size: -
V: TRBV7-7
length: 18
D: -
J: TRBJ1-4

DNA: TGTGCCAGCAGTTGGGACAGGACACAGCAGTTCTTC
CDR3: CASSWDRTQQFF
size: -
V: TRBV6-5
length: 12
D: TRBD1
J: TRBJ2-1

DNA: TGTGCCAGCAGTGAGGGCGGGGGGGATAATGAGCAGTTCTTC
CDR3: CASSEGGGDNEQFF
size: -
V: TRBV2
length: 14
D: TRBD2
J: TRBJ2-1

DNA: TGTGCCAGCAGTTACTCGATGGGACTAGCTGACTATGAGCAGTTCTTC
CDR3: CASSYSMGLADYEQFF
size: -
V: TRBV6-5
length: 16
D: TRBD2
J: TRBJ2-1

DNA: TGTGCCAGCAGCCAAATAGGTCCGGGCGTCTGGCGGGGTCGCAGCACAGATACGCAGTATTTT
CDR3: CASSQIGPGVWRGRSTDTQYF
size: -
V: TRBV14
length: 21
D: -
J: TRBJ2-3

DNA: TGTGCCAGTAGTATCGCGCTAGCGGGCAATTCCTACGAGCAGTACTTC
CDR3: CASSIALAGNSYEQYF
size: -
V: TRBV19
length: 16
D: TRBD2
J: TRBJ2-7

DNA: TGCAGCGTTGAAGGGACAGGGGAAACTAACTATGGCTACACCTTC
CDR3: CSVEGTGETNYGYTF
size: -
V: TRBV29-1
length: 15
D: TRBD1
J: TRBJ1-2

DNA: TGTGCCAGCAGCCTTGAGGTCCAAACTGAAGCTTTCTTT
CDR3: CASSLEVQTEAFF
size: -
V: TRBV7-9
length: 13
D: -
J: TRBJ1-1

DNA: TGCGCCAGCAGCGTACAAGGGGCCATAGAGACCCAGTACTTC
CDR3: CASSVQGAIETQYF
size: -
V: TRBV5-1
length: 14
D: -
J: TRBJ2-5

DNA: TGTGCCAGTAGCTCTCAAACAGGGGGCAATCAGCCCCAGCATTTT
CDR3: CASSSQTGGNQPQHF
size: once
V: TRBV19
length: 15
D: TRBD1
J: TRBJ1-5

DNA: TGTGCCAGCAGCCAAGTCTTGGGGGCCGTGAACAATGAGCAGTTCTTC
CDR3: CASSQVLGAVNNEQFF
size: -
V: TRBV27
length: 16
D: -
J: TRBJ2-1

DNA: TGTGCCAGCAGTCTGACAGCCCCTGGAAACACCATATATTTT
CDR3: CASSLTAPGNTIYF
size: once
V: TRBV27
length: 14
D: -
J: TRBJ1-3

DNA: TGTGCCAGCAGCTTAGGTGGCGGGGGTGGCAATGAGCAGTTCTTC
CDR3: CASSLGGGGGNEQFF
size: -
V: TRBV7-3
length: 15
D: TRBD2
J: TRBJ2-1

DNA: TGTGCCAGCAGACAGACGCGGGACACTGAAGCTTTCTTT
CDR3: CASRQTRDTEAFF
size: -
V: TRBV2
length: 13
D: -
J: TRBJ1-1

DNA: TGCGCCAGCAGCCCCGACCGGAGTAGCACAGATACGCAGTATTTT
CDR3: CASSPDRSSTDTQYF
size: -
V: TRBV5-1
length: 15
D: -
J: TRBJ2-3

DNA: TGTGCCAGCAGTGAAGCGCTTCGTGGGGGGGCGAACACTGAAGCTTTCTTT
CDR3: CASSEALRGGANTEAFF
size: -
V: TRBV6-1
length: 17
D: -
J: TRBJ1-1

DNA: TGTGCCAGCAGCTTTACAGGGGGGGCATACAATGAGCAGTTCTTC
CDR3: CASSFTGGAYNEQFF
size: -
V: TRBV5-8
length: 15
D: -
J: TRBJ2-1

DNA: TGTGCCAGCAGCCTGGGACTAGCGGGGGGTAATTTGGGAGAGACCCAGTACTTC
CDR3: CASSLGLAGGNLGETQYF
size: -
V: TRBV11-2
length: 18
D: TRBD2
J: TRBJ2-5

DNA: TGTGCCAGCAGCCGCACCGGGGAGCTGTTTTTT
CDR3: CASSRTGELFF
size: -
V: TRBV6-5
length: 11
D: -
J: TRBJ2-2

DNA: TGCGCCAGCAGCTCAGAGGGAAAGGGGGCCCAAGAGACCCAGTACTTC
CDR3: CASSSEGKGAQETQYF
size: -
V: TRBV5-1
length: 16
D: TRBD1
J: TRBJ2-5

DNA: TGTGCCAGCAGCGTCACCCGCGGGGGGGCGGTCCTCGGGGAGCTGTTTTTT
CDR3: CASSVTRGGAVLGELFF
size: once
V: TRBV9
length: 17
D: TRBD2
J: TRBJ2-2

DNA: TGTGCCAGTAGTATAGATCTGGTTACAGTCGATGCTTTCTTT
CDR3: CASSIDLVTVDAFF
size: -
V: TRBV19
length: 14
D: -
J: TRBJ1-1

DNA: TGCGCCAGCAGCTTTGGCCCTAGCTCCTACAATGAGCAGTTCTTC
CDR3: CASSFGPSSYNEQFF
size: once
V: TRBV5-1
length: 15
D: -
J: TRBJ2-1

DNA: TGTGCCAGTAGTCAGGGGGCAGGTTCCTACAATGAGCAGTTCTTC
CDR3: CASSQGAGSYNEQFF
size: -
V: TRBV19
length: 15
D: TRBD1
J: TRBJ2-1

DNA: TGTGCCAGCAGCCTTGACAGGGTTAACGAGCAGTACTTC
CDR3: CASSLDRVNEQYF
size: -
V: TRBV14
length: 13
D: TRBD1
J: TRBJ2-7

DNA: TGTGCCAGCAGGTTGGGGGGTAACTATGGCTACACCTTC
CDR3: CASRLGGNYGYTF
size: -
V: TRBV6-5
length: 13
D: -
J: TRBJ1-2

DNA: TGTGCCAGCAGCCCTGGACAGGGCACCAATTCACCCCTCCACTTT
CDR3: CASSPGQGTNSPLHF
size: once
V: TRBV7-6
length: 15
D: TRBD1
J: TRBJ1-6

DNA: TGCGCCAGCAGCTTGGGACAGGGCGGAAAACTGTTTTTT
CDR3: CASSLGQGGKLFF
size: -
V: TRBV5-1
length: 13
D: TRBD1
J: TRBJ1-4

DNA: TGTGCCAGCAGCTTAGACAGGGGGCGCAATCAGCCCCAGCATTTT
CDR3: CASSLDRGRNQPQHF
size: -
V: TRBV7-6
length: 15
D: TRBD1
J: TRBJ1-5

DNA: TGTGCCAGCCAAACACTGGGCGGCACAGGAAACTCTGGAAACACCATATATTTT
CDR3: CASQTLGGTGNSGNTIYF
size: -
V: TRBV19
length: 18
D: -
J: TRBJ1-3

DNA: TGTGCCAGCAGTGAAAGAGGCTATGGCTACACCTTC
CDR3: CASSERGYGYTF
size: few
V: TRBV6-1
length: 12
D: -
J: TRBJ1-2

DNA: TGTGCCAGCAGCTTAGAAAGCGGGGGGGCGTTAGAGACCCAGTACTTC
CDR3: CASSLESGGALETQYF
size: -
V: TRBV11-2
length: 16
D: TRBD2
J: TRBJ2-5

DNA: TGTGCCAGCTCTGAGCCGAGCTCTGGAAACACCATATATTTT
CDR3: CASSEPSSGNTIYF
size: -
V: TRBV6-1
length: 14
D: -
J: TRBJ1-3

DNA: TGTGCCAGCAGTTTGGGGACAGGGGGGAATCAGCCCCAGCATTTT
CDR3: CASSLGTGGNQPQHF
size: -
V: TRBV27
length: 15
D: TRBD1
J: TRBJ1-5

DNA: TGCACCAGCAGCCATCCGCGGGGGGGCCGAAATACGCAGTATTTT
CDR3: CTSSHPRGGRNTQYF
size: once
V: TRBV1
length: 15
D: -
J: TRBJ2-3

DNA: TGTGCCATCAGTGAGTCAGGAGGGATCTACAATGAGCAGTTCTTC
CDR3: CAISESGGIYNEQFF
size: -
V: TRBV10-3
length: 15
D: -
J: TRBJ2-1

DNA: TGTGCCAGCAGCTACGGGACAGGCAGCATTGGAAACACCATATATTTT
CDR3: CASSYGTGSIGNTIYF
size: -
V: TRBV13
length: 16
D: TRBD1
J: TRBJ1-3

DNA: TGCGCCAGCAGCTTCGACACCCGGTACAATGAGCAGTTCTTC
CDR3: CASSFDTRYNEQFF
size: -
V: TRBV5-1
length: 14
D: -
J: TRBJ2-1

DNA: TGTGCCAGTAGTATAGAACAGGGCGCCGGTGAGCAGTTCTTC
CDR3: CASSIEQGAGEQFF
size: once
V: TRBV19
length: 14
D: -
J: TRBJ2-1

DNA: TGTGCCAGTAGTATTAGTTCTTTTGAAAACGGAGATACGCAGTATTTT
CDR3: CASSISSFENGDTQYF
size: -
V: TRBV19
length: 16
D: -
J: TRBJ2-3

DNA: TGTGCCAGCAGCTTTTCTTCAGCGGCCGCCTACGAGCAGTACTTC
CDR3: CASSFSSAAAYEQYF
size: -
V: TRBV11-2
length: 15
D: -
J: TRBJ2-7

DNA: TGTGCCACCAGCAGGAGCTGGGGGGGGGACTACGAGCAGTACTTC
CDR3: CATSRSWGGDYEQYF
size: -
V: TRBV15
length: 15
D: TRBD2
J: TRBJ2-7

DNA: TGCGCCAGCAGCCAGACGACCGTGGCAGGGGGCAGGAACACTGAAGCTTTCTTT
CDR3: CASSQTTVAGGRNTEAFF
size: -
V: TRBV4-1
length: 18
D: TRBD1
J: TRBJ1-1

DNA: TGTGCCGCCAGGGCCCCCAGCTCTGGAAACACCATATATTTT
CDR3: CAARAPSSGNTIYF
size: -
V: TRBV6-6
length: 14
D: -
J: TRBJ1-3

DNA: TGTGCCTCCGGTGCGGGGAATCAGCCCCAGCATTTT
CDR3: CASGAGNQPQHF
size: -
V: TRBV30
length: 12
D: -
J: TRBJ1-5

DNA: TGTGCCAGCAGCTATGACAGCAATGGCTACACCTTC
CDR3: CASSYDSNGYTF
size: -
V: TRBV5-4
length: 12
D: -
J: TRBJ1-2

DNA: TGTGCCAGCAGCTTAGAGGGACGAGGAGGGTTAGCTAACTATGGCTACACCTTC
CDR3: CASSLEGRGGLANYGYTF
size: -
V: TRBV7-6
length: 18
D: -
J: TRBJ1-2

DNA: TGCAGTGCTAAGACAGGGGTCGGCTACACCTTC
CDR3: CSAKTGVGYTF
size: -
V: TRBV20-1
length: 11
D: TRBD1
J: TRBJ1-2

DNA: TGTGCCAGCAGTGTACTATTCAGGGGGGTCGGGACAGCATACAATGAGCAGTTCTTC
CDR3: CASSVLFRGVGTAYNEQFF
size: -
V: TRBV27
length: 19
D: -
J: TRBJ2-1

DNA: TGTGCCAGCAGCTTAGCGATGGGGACAGTCCCAAATGGCTACACCTTC
CDR3: CASSLAMGTVPNGYTF
size: -
V: TRBV7-9
length: 16
D: TRBD1
J: TRBJ1-2

DNA: TGTGCCAGCAGCCCTTTCACAGGCGCGGGGACTGAAGCTTTCTTT
CDR3: CASSPFTGAGTEAFF
size: -
V: TRBV9
length: 15
D: -
J: TRBJ1-1

DNA: TGTGCCTTCTGGGGGGGCGAGGGCTACACCTTC
CDR3: CAFWGGEGYTF
size: -
V: TRBV5-4
length: 11
D: -
J: TRBJ1-2

DNA: TGTGCCAGCAGCTTAGGGTCGGACAGAGCCTCGAGTGAAGCTTTCTTT
CDR3: CASSLGSDRASSEAFF
size: -
V: TRBV7-3
length: 16
D: -
J: TRBJ1-1

DNA: TGTGCCAGTAGTGGGACAGTCTCCTACGAGCAGTACTTC
CDR3: CASSGTVSYEQYF
size: -
V: TRBV19
length: 13
D: TRBD1
J: TRBJ2-7

DNA: TGTGCCACCAGCTTTGACAGGGGGACCAAAAACATTCAGTACTTC
CDR3: CATSFDRGTKNIQYF
size: -
V: TRBV15
length: 15
D: TRBD1
J: TRBJ2-4